The 18 T cell receptor beta chains reported below all come from one sample, sequenced in a study of T cells in Graves' hyperthyroidism and ophthalmopathy. RNA transcripts yielded amplified TCR beta CDR3 regions. The TCR CDR3 first-round RT-PCR relied on the HTBI primer set. TCRdb ran MiXCR on the multiplex PCR reads and lists one entry per CDR3 protein. The data contain fewer than 350,000 distinct CDR3 sequences, under 25% of them singletons. Sequencing was carried out using blood. Receptors were obtained from a woman aged 45-65 years with Graves' hyperthyroidism.

This clonotype was picked up many times. This sequence joins TRBV2 and TRBJ2-6; no reliable D call. CDR1 and CDR2 (germline): SNHLY, FYNNEI. Trimming left V 7 bases short and J 3 bases short, with 10 bases between. The CDR3 is made up of 14 amino acids. DNA for the CDR3: TGTGCCAGCAAGGAGTTCGGTGGGGCCAACGTCCTGACTTTC. Translated, it gives CASKEFGGANVLTF.

This clonotype was counted ten times or more. This chain links TRBV11-2 with TRBJ2-7, with 8 bases lining up with TRBD1. The ends lost 0 bases at V and 4 bases at J; junction bases unmatched: 5. Germline lookup yields CDR1 SGHAT and CDR2 FQNNGV. This CDR3 is 15 amino acids long. CDR3 nucleotides: TGTGCCAGCAGCTTAGAACTCGGACAGGGTTACGAGCAGTACTTC. The encoded protein is CASSLELGQGYEQYF.

This clonotype has at least ten counts. The chain couples TRBV10-3 to TRBJ1-5; 12 bases agree with TRBD1. J lost 7 bases, V lost 4 bases, and 8 bases had no gene match. This CDR3 has 16 residues. Germline loops: CDR1 ENHRY, CDR2 SYGVKD. CDR3 bases: TGTGCCATCAGTGGTGGGACAGGGGGCTCCAGGCAGCCCCAGCATTTT. The encoded protein is CAISGGTGGSRQPQHF.

The CDR3 nucleotides read TGTGCCAGCAGCGTAGAACGTGGGGGGATGGGGAACACTGAAGCTTTCTTT. The encoded protein is CASSVERGGMGNTEAFF. This sequence joins TRBV9 and TRBJ1-1; TRBD1 might be the D (5 bases). The CDR3 sequence is 17 residues long. With 0 bases removed from V and 1 base from J, the gap between germline ends came to 16 bases. Germline lookup yields CDR1 SGDLS and CDR2 YYNGEE. The variable domain in full, with the rest retrieved from reference TRBV9 and TRBJ1-1, is DSGVTQTPKHLITATGQRVTLRCSPRSGDLSVYWYQQSLDQGLQFLIQYYNGEERAKGNILERFSAQQFPDLHSELNLSSLELGDSALYFCASSVERGGMGNTEAFFGQGTRLTVV.

This clonotype was seen repeatedly, ten times or more. This chain joins TRBV20-1 and TRBJ2-3; no clear D. CDR3 size: 11 residues. With 1 base removed from V and 6 bases from J, the gap between germline ends came to 5 bases. Germline V CDR1 and CDR2: DFQATT, SNEGSKA (reference sequence). The CDR3 loop is CSARVLDTQYF. The CDR3 region has the DNA TGCAGTGCTAGAGTCCTCGATACGCAGTATTTT.

This clonotype was picked up many times. The junction and the germline gene differ at one end; a read error may be behind it. This rearrangement joins TRBV11-2 to TRBJ2-1; TRBD1 is a possible D gene (6 bases). The CDR3 covers 15 residues. From germline, CDR1 is SGHAT and CDR2 FQNNGV. CDR3 in DNA: TGTGCCAGCAGTTTATCCGGGACATCCTTCAATGAGCAGTTCTTC. Its translation: CASSLSGTSFNEQFF.

This clonotype was detected many times. The V call is TRBV12-3 or TRBV12-4, the J call TRBJ1-5, with TRBD1 as a possible D gene (5 bases). V lost 5 bases and J lost 12, with 20 bases in between. This CDR3 comprises 14 residues. This CDR3 is CASSDTGRPGIQHF. The CDR3 region has the DNA TGTGCCAGCAGTGATACAGGACGGCCCGGAATCCAGCATTTT.

This clonotype was seen at least ten times. The rearrangement joins TRBV3-1 to TRBJ1-5; D is possibly TRBD1 (6 bases). Trimming shortened V by 3 bases and J by 4 bases, and 7 bases separated the two germline ends. The CDR3 runs to 13 residues. The germline gives CDR1 LGHDT, CDR2 YNNKEL (reference sequence). The CDR3 nucleotides are TGTGCCAGCAGCCACAGGGGTAATCAGCCCCAGCATTTT. Its protein is CASSHRGNQPQHF.

This clonotype occurred many times. The V gene is TRBV7-9, the J gene TRBJ1-4; the D gene is possibly TRBD1 (5 bases). Looked up from germline, CDR1 is SEHNR and CDR2 is FQNEAQ (reference sequence). The CDR3 length is 14 residues. V was cut by 6 bases and J by 7 bases, with 15 bases left in between. This CDR3 is CASRPGAAGEKLFF. The CDR3 bases are TGTGCCAGCAGACCCGGGGCCGCAGGTGAAAAACTGTTTTTT. Together with reference TRBV7-9 and TRBJ1-4, the CDR3 gives the full variable domain: DTGVSQNPRHKITKRGQNVTFRCDPISEHNRLYWYRQTLGQGPEFLTYFQNEAQLEKSRLLSDRFSAERPKGSFSTLEIQRTEQGDSAMYLCASRPGAAGEKLFFGSGTQLSVL.

Ten or more counts support this clonotype. The gene calls are TRBV6-1 and TRBJ1-4; TRBD1 is a possible D gene (5 bases). The V end was cut by 5 bases, the J end by 0 bases, with 10 bases between. This CDR3 is built from 15 residues. Germline CDR1 is MNHNS and CDR2 is SASEGT. The CDR3 reads CASSQQETTNEKLFF. CDR3 nucleotide sequence: TGTGCCAGCAGTCAACAGGAGACAACTAATGAAAAACTGTTTTTT.

This clonotype was detected ten times or more. The chain joins TRBV5-1 to TRBJ2-1, with 8 bases that match TRBD1. Germline CDR1 reads SGHRS; CDR2 reads YFSETQ. The junction had 10 bases not matched to a gene; V was cut back by 5 bases and J by 6 bases. This CDR3 is built from 15 residues. The chain's CDR3 is CASRMLRDRPNEQFF. For the CDR3, the DNA is TGCGCCAGCAGAATGCTACGGGACAGGCCCAATGAGCAGTTCTTC.

This clonotype was seen only once. This sequence joins TRBV6-2 or TRBV6-3 and TRBJ2-7; 9 positions match TRBD2. The trim removed 0 bases at V and 5 bases at J, leaving 8 bases unmatched. The CDR3 loop spans 16 amino acids. The V gene's germline CDR1 is MNHEY and CDR2 SVGEGT. This chain's CDR3 is CASSYSWLAGKDEQYF. The CDR3 DNA follows: TGTGCCAGCAGTTACTCGTGGCTAGCGGGAAAGGACGAGCAGTACTTC.

This CDR3 reads CASSYPGQGLFYEQYF. The CDR3 DNA follows: TGTGCCAGCAGTTACCCGGGACAGGGGCTTTTCTACGAGCAGTACTTC. The chain employs TRBV6-9 and TRBJ2-7; 10 nucleotides agree with TRBD1. V was pared by 3 bases and J by 3 bases, with 8 bases of the junction left unmatched. The CDR3 covers 16 residues. Germline V CDR1 and CDR2: MNHGY, SVAAGI.

As for this clonotype: Since a much larger clone is just one base distant, this may be a read error. The chain combines TRBV14 with TRBJ2-3; 7 positions agree with TRBD1. From germline, CDR1 is SGHDN and CDR2 FVKESK. This CDR3 contains 16 residues. Trimming at V came to 2 bases and at J to 2 bases, leaving 7 bases not matched to a gene. In nucleotides, the CDR3 is TGTGCCAGCAGCCAAAGGGCAGGGGGAAACACAGATACGCAGTATTTT. It translates to CASSQRAGGNTDTQYF.

The CDR3 DNA sequence: TGTGCCAGCCTCACCCGGGACAGTAATCCCTACGAGCAGTACTTC. Protein: CASLTRDSNPYEQYF. This chain uses TRBV2 with TRBJ2-7; 7 bases align to TRBD1. Germline V CDR1 and CDR2: SNHLY, FYNNEI. The V segment lost 8 bases and the J segment 2 bases; nucleotides outside the gene matches: 12. The CDR3 extends over 15 amino acids. Together with reference TRBV2 and TRBJ2-7, the CDR3 gives the full variable domain: EPEVTQTPSHQVTQMGQEVILRCVPISNHLYFYWYRQILGQKVEFLVSFYNNEISEKSEIFDDQFSVERPDGSNFTLKIRSTKLEDSAMYFCASLTRDSNPYEQYFGPGTRLTVT.

This clonotype came up many times. The chain combines TRBV11-2 with TRBJ2-5; D call uncertain. The V gene lost 5 bases and the J gene lost 1 base, with 14 bases spanning the gap. Germline V gene data show CDR1 as SGHAT and CDR2 as FQNNGV. There are 15 residues in the CDR3. As DNA, the CDR3 is TGTGCCAGCAGCCCTCGGGCTTCTCCCCAAGAGACCCAGTACTTC. Translated, it gives CASSPRASPQETQYF.

This clonotype was counted a few times. J is TRBJ2-2 and V is TRBV5-6, with TRBD1 identical over 7 bases. Trimming at V came to 7 bases and at J to 4 bases, leaving 7 bases not matched to a gene. This CDR3 is 14 amino acids long. Germline V gene data show CDR1 as SGHDT and CDR2 as YYEEEE. The CDR3 DNA reads as TGTGCCAGCCTAAAACAGGGGTTCACCGGGGAGCTGTTTTTT. This codes for CASLKQGFTGELFF.

This clonotype was detected a few times. The chain uses TRBV12-3 or TRBV12-4 and TRBJ2-3, with 9 bases fitting TRBD2. The CDR3 is made up of 16 amino acids. V trimming: 2 bases; J trimming: 2 bases; junction bases outside the gene matches: 5. The CDR3, as DNA: TGTGCCAGCAGTTTAAGGGCGGGGGGGCCCACAGATACGCAGTATTTT. It codes for CASSLRAGGPTDTQYF.